These T cell receptor beta chains were read from a single sample in a study of blood T cell repertoires in COVID-19. Libraries were prepared by immunoSEQ multiplex PCR; TCRdb keeps only in-frame clonotypes and omits some of them. Among fewer than 500,000 clones listed, more than 85% were seen once. The material sequenced was peripheral blood. These receptors were taken from a woman in her 30s with acute or convalescent COVID-19. The CDR3 runs from the conserved cysteine through the conserved F or W. The D gene is left open where the match is weak. Clone sizes are given selectively: once, few, many, or a class where the clone is expanded.

d_call clone_size j_call v_call cdr3_nt cdr3_aa
TRBD1 - TRBJ2-7 TRBV12-3/TRBV12-4 TGTGCCAGCAGTTCTGGGACAGGCTACGAGCAGTACTTC CASSSGTGYEQYF
- few TRBJ2-1 TRBV12-3/TRBV12-4 TGTGCCAGCAGGAATCTAGCAGGCGAGTTCTTC CASRNLAGEFF
TRBD2 few TRBJ2-2 TRBV27 TGTGCCAGCAGTTTATATTCCCCTAGCGGGGGTACGACCGGGGAGCTGTTTTTT CASSLYSPSGGTTGELFF
TRBD1 - TRBJ2-5 TRBV3-1/TRBV3-2 TGTGCCAGCAGCCAAGCTACCCAGGACAGGAGGGAGACCCAGTACTTC CASSQATQDRRETQYF
TRBD2 - TRBJ2-1 TRBV7-7 TGTGCCAGCAGCTTAGGGGCTAGCGGAAGCTCCTACAATGAGCAGTTCTTC CASSLGASGSSYNEQFF
TRBD2 - TRBJ2-1 TRBV4-1 TGCGCCAGCAGCCAAGATCCGGGGGGGCTCAATGAGCAGTTCTTC CASSQDPGGLNEQFF
TRBD1 - TRBJ2-1 TRBV29-1 TGCAGCGTTGAAGACGTTTCCGGACAGGGAGATAGTGAGCAGTTCTTC CSVEDVSGQGDSEQFF
TRBD1 - TRBJ2-7 TRBV29-1 TGCAGCGTTGTAGGCCGGGACAGGTACGAGCAGTACTTC CSVVGRDRYEQYF
- - TRBJ1-1 TRBV5-1 TGCGCCAGCAGTCTATTTCCAGGGGACCTTGCCACTGAAGCTTTCTTT CASSLFPGDLATEAFF
- once TRBJ1-6 TRBV14 TGTGCCAGCAGCGGACAGATGTATTCACCCCTCCACTTT CASSGQMYSPLHF
- - TRBJ1-1 TRBV9 TGTGCCAGCAGCTTCGACAGTAACACTGAAGCTTTCTTT CASSFDSNTEAFF
- once TRBJ1-6 TRBV4-1 TGCGCCAGCAGCAGCGGGGTTTCCTATAATTCACCCCTCCACTTT CASSSGVSYNSPLHF
- few TRBJ1-5 TRBV5-5 TGTGCCAGCAGCTTGGTGCAGGGAAGCAATCAGCCCCAGCATTTT CASSLVQGSNQPQHF
- - TRBJ2-1 TRBV4-2 TGTGCCAGCAGCGCGCGGGGACCCTCCTACAATGAGCAGTTCTTC CASSARGPSYNEQFF
- - TRBJ2-7 TRBV2 TGTGCCAGCAGGGTAGGAGCCTACGAGCAGTACTTC CASRVGAYEQYF
TRBD2 - TRBJ2-1 TRBV5-4 TGTGCCAGCAGCCTAACTAGCGACAATGAGCAGTTCTTC CASSLTSDNEQFF
- - TRBJ1-1 TRBV28 TGTGCCAGCAGTTCCGTCAGGGCCGAAAAAGCTTTCTTT CASSSVRAEKAFF
- - TRBJ2-4 TRBV6-5 TGTGCCAGCAGTAACGGACAAGTCATTCAGTACTTC CASSNGQVIQYF
TRBD1 - TRBJ2-7 TRBV7-9 TGTGCCAGCAGCCCGACAGGGGGCGTAGGCGAGCAGTACTTC CASSPTGGVGEQYF
- - TRBJ1-2 TRBV28 TGTGCCAGCAGTTTAGTTAAGGGAGGCTATGGCTACACCTTC CASSLVKGGYGYTF
TRBD2 - TRBJ2-1 TRBV6-5 TGTGCCAGCAGCCTTTCTAGCGGAGCTTACAATGAGCAGTTCTTC CASSLSSGAYNEQFF
- - TRBJ1-5 TRBV18 TGTGCCAGCTCACCGGGAGGCACATATAGCAATCAGCCCCAGCATTTT CASSPGGTYSNQPQHF
- few TRBJ2-7 TRBV18 TGTGCCAGCTCACCCCGACAAATGGGCTACGAGCAGTACTTC CASSPRQMGYEQYF
TRBD2 - TRBJ2-3 TRBV28 TGTGCCAGCAGTCCCTCTAGCGGGGGAGGCACAGATACGCAGTATTTT CASSPSSGGGTDTQYF
- once TRBJ1-5 TRBV6-6 TGTGCCAGCAGTTACGCAACAGGAGATCAGCCCCAGCATTTT CASSYATGDQPQHF
TRBD2 - TRBJ2-1 TRBV3-1/TRBV3-2 TGTGCCAGCAGCCAAGGCGGGGGGTCCTACAATGAGCAGTTCTTC CASSQGGGSYNEQFF
- - TRBJ2-7 TRBV12-3/TRBV12-4 TGTGCCAGCAGCCGCACCCTAGCGGAGCAGTACTTC CASSRTLAEQYF
- - TRBJ1-4 TRBV7-9 TGTGCCAGCATCCTGGGGGGGGGCTGGGTTGAAAAACTGTTTTTT CASILGGGWVEKLFF
- once TRBJ1-2 TRBV4-2 TGTGCCAGCAGCCTCCAGACAGATACAAACTATGGCTACACCTTC CASSLQTDTNYGYTF
TRBD1 - TRBJ2-4 TRBV9 TGTGCCAGCAGCGTAGGGGTGGGACAGGGGTCTCACATTCAGTACTTC CASSVGVGQGSHIQYF
TRBD2 once TRBJ2-1 TRBV28 TGTGCCAGCAGTAACGGGGGGGCATACCAATACAATGAGCAGTTCTTC CASSNGGAYQYNEQFF
TRBD1 - TRBJ1-2 TRBV7-2 TGTGCCAGCAGTTTGACAGGGTTCGATGGCTACACCTTC CASSLTGFDGYTF
TRBD1 - TRBJ2-5 TRBV6-5 TGTGCCAGCAGCATAGGGACAGTCGGAGAGACCCAGTACTTC CASSIGTVGETQYF
TRBD1 once TRBJ1-3 TRBV5-1 TGCGCCAGCAGCTTGGAAGGCAGGGGGGACACCATATATTTT CASSLEGRGDTIYF
TRBD2 - TRBJ2-1 TRBV5-1 TGCGCCAGCAGCTTCCTTAGCGGGGGGAACAATGAGCAGTTCTTC CASSFLSGGNNEQFF
TRBD2 - TRBJ2-3 TRBV10-2 TGCGCCAGCAGTGAGTGGACGCCTCGGACTAGAACAGGAGATACGCAGTATTTT CASSEWTPRTRTGDTQYF
TRBD1 - TRBJ2-1 TRBV27 TGTGCCAGCAGCCCAGCCCCCGGACAGGGGAGCTATGAGCAGTTCTTC CASSPAPGQGSYEQFF
- once TRBJ2-2 TRBV12-3/TRBV12-4 TGTGCCAGCAGTTTGGAGGGGGAGCTGTTTTTT CASSLEGELFF
- once TRBJ2-1 TRBV11-3 TGTGCCAGCAGCGTAGGCGGCAGGGGCTACAATGAGCAGTTCTTC CASSVGGRGYNEQFF
- - TRBJ2-6 TRBV9 TGTGCCAGCAGCGTAGCAGTATCAGGATATGTCTCTGGGGCCAACGTCCTGACTTTC CASSVAVSGYVSGANVLTF
- - TRBJ2-5 TRBV6-1 TGTGCCAGCAGTGAACTGGGCAGCCTAGAGACCCAGTACTTC CASSELGSLETQYF
- - TRBJ2-2 TRBV6-1 TGTGCCAGCAGTGAATTTAGGGGGTATCCCGGGGAGCTGTTTTTT CASSEFRGYPGELFF
- - TRBJ2-3 TRBV7-3 TGTGCCAGCAGCCCGACGGGGGGCCAGTCAGATACGCAGTATTTT CASSPTGGQSDTQYF
- - TRBJ2-5 TRBV7-9 TGTGCCAGCAGCCGGGGACTTAAAGAGACCCAGTACTTC CASSRGLKETQYF
- - TRBJ2-2 TRBV10-2 TGCGCCAGCAGTGAGTCACAGGGCCGGACCGGGGAGCTGTTTTTT CASSESQGRTGELFF
- - TRBJ2-1 TRBV24-1 TGTGCCACCAGTGATTTGTCGGACAGTTACAATGAGCAGTTCTTC CATSDLSDSYNEQFF
TRBD1 - TRBJ2-7 TRBV28 TGTGCCAGCAGTTTATTGCCCCGGGACAGGAGCTCCTACGAGCAGTACTTC CASSLLPRDRSSYEQYF
- once TRBJ2-7 TRBV12-3/TRBV12-4 TGTGCCAGCAGTTTGGAGGGTATGAGGGAGCAGTACTTC CASSLEGMREQYF
- - TRBJ1-1 TRBV6-6 TGTGCCAGCAGTTACTCCGACAGGATGAACACTGAAGCTTTCTTT CASSYSDRMNTEAFF
TRBD1 few TRBJ1-6 TRBV19 TGTGCCAGTAGTACCCGACAGGGGGCCGGTTCACCCCTCCACTTT CASSTRQGAGSPLHF
- - TRBJ1-2 TRBV29-1 TGCAGCGTTGTAAGGCCCCCGAGTCAGGCCTATGGCTACACCTTC CSVVRPPSQAYGYTF
TRBD1 - TRBJ1-6 TRBV6-2/TRBV6-3 TGTGCCAGCAGTTACTCGACAGGGCGGAATTCACCCCTCCACTTT CASSYSTGRNSPLHF
- - TRBJ1-3 TRBV18 TGTGCCAGCTCACCACAGGGTAGCGCTGGAAACACCATATATTTT CASSPQGSAGNTIYF
- - TRBJ2-3 TRBV9 TGTGCCAGCAGCGTGGGGCTTCCCATCACAGATACGCAGTATTTT CASSVGLPITDTQYF
TRBD1 few TRBJ1-6 TRBV12-3/TRBV12-4 TGTGCCAGCAGTGTAGGACAGGGCGCTCCCCTCCACTTT CASSVGQGAPLHF
TRBD1 - TRBJ2-3 TRBV19 TGTGCCAGTAGTATAGCTGGACAGGGGGTGGATACGCAGTATTTT CASSIAGQGVDTQYF
- once TRBJ1-3 TRBV30 TGTGCCTGGAGTGTCGGCGGGGCTGGAAACACCATATATTTT CAWSVGGAGNTIYF
- - TRBJ2-3 TRBV3-1/TRBV3-2 TGTGCCAGCAGCCGGTGGCAGGTATCGGCAGATACGCAGTATTTT CASSRWQVSADTQYF
TRBD1 - TRBJ2-2 TRBV28 TGTGCCAGCAACACAGGGGTAACCGGGGAGCTGTTTTTT CASNTGVTGELFF